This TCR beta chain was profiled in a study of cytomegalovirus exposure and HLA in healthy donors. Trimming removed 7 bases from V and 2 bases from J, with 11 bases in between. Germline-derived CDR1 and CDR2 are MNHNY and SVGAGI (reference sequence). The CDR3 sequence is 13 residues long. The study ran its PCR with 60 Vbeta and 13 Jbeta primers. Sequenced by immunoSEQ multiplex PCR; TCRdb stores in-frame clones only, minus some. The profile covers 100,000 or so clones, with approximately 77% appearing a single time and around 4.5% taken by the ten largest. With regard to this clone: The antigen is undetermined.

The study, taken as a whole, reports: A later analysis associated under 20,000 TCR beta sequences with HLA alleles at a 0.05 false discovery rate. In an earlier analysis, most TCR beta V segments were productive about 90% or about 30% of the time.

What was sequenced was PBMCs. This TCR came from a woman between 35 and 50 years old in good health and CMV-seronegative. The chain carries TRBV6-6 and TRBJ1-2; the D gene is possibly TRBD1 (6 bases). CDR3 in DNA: TGTGCCAGCATGCGGCAGGGGAACTATGGCTACACCTTC. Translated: CASMRQGNYGYTF.